This T cell receptor (beta chain) was captured by sequencing in a study of control samples from healthy donors and cancer patients. This CDR3 comprises 17 residues. The germline V gene encodes CDR1 SGHRS and CDR2 YFSETQ. The V gene lost 4 bases and the J gene lost 6 bases, with 20 bases spanning the gap. Profiled with immunoSEQ multiplex PCR; TCRdb holds only in-frame clones, not every one. The repertoire holds 150,000 or so clones, with 90% to 95% as singletons. This clone was observed a few times. Material for sequencing was blood. This clonotype was sampled from a man younger than 35 in good health. V and J are TRBV5-1 and TRBJ1-6, with D possibly being TRBD1 (5 bases). The CDR3 DNA is TGCGCCAGCAGCCCTGGCGGGGGGAGGCTAAGTAATTCACCCCTCCACTTT. Its protein is CASSPGGGRLSNSPLHF.